Following are 31 T cell receptor beta chains from one sample sequenced in a study of cytomegalovirus exposure and HLA in healthy donors. Only in-frame clones appear in the TCRdb table, and some are missing; sequencing was by immunoSEQ multiplex PCR. The sample carries about 160,000 clones, 70% to 90% recorded once. Material: PBMCs. All receptors derive from a young woman in good health and CMV-seronegative.

This clone was recorded a few times. The chain recombines TRBV7-9 with TRBJ1-1; D is uncertain. V was shortened by 10 bases and J by 11 bases, with 17 bases between the two germline ends. The CDR3 spans 11 residues. Germline-derived CDR1 and CDR2 are SEHNR and FQNEAQ (reference sequence). The CDR3 nucleotides read TGTGCCACGTTCGCGCTGTTTCTGGCTTTCTTT. This codes for CATFALFLAFF.

This clone has a single count. The chain is built from TRBV7-9 and TRBJ2-5; 8 bases align to TRBD2. Germline CDR1 SEHNR, CDR2 FQNEAQ (reference sequence). The CDR3 loop spans 15 amino acids. V was clipped by 5 bases and J by 3 bases; unmatched bases: 8. The CDR3 DNA reads TGTGCCAGCAGCCGCGTTAGCGGGGATAAAGAGACCCAGTACTTC. It is translated as CASSRVSGDKETQYF.

This chain uses TRBV19 with TRBJ2-7; 8 bases map to TRBD1. V gave up 5 bases and J gave up 1 base; unmatched junction bases: 7. The CDR3 totals 15 residues. The germline V gene encodes CDR1 LNHDA and CDR2 SQIVND (reference sequence). The CDR3 sequence: CASSPSDRASYEQYF. The CDR3 region has the DNA TGTGCCAGTAGTCCCTCGGACAGGGCATCCTACGAGCAGTACTTC.

The chain combines TRBV27 with TRBJ2-3; possible D gene TRBD1, 6 bases. The germline V gene encodes CDR1 MNHEY and CDR2 SMNVEV (reference sequence). The CDR3 runs 14 residues. With 1 base removed from V and 3 bases from J, the gap between germline ends came to 8 bases. CDR3 sequence (DNA): TGTGCCAGCAGTTTATATCAGGGGACAGATACGCAGTATTTT. This sequence encodes CASSLYQGTDTQYF.

The chain couples TRBV27 to TRBJ2-2; no firm D call. The CDR3 loop spans 14 amino acids. Germline V gives CDR1 MNHEY, CDR2 SMNVEV (reference sequence). V was shortened by 0 bases and J by 4 bases, with 6 bases between the two germline ends. CDR3 in DNA: TGTGCCAGCAGTTTATCGGTACTCACCGGGGAGCTGTTTTTT. Its translation is CASSLSVLTGELFF.

This rearrangement joins TRBV19 to TRBJ2-7, with TRBD1 matching 7 bases. CDR1 and CDR2 (germline): LNHDA, SQIVND (reference sequence). CDR3 length: 13 residues. Losses at the gene ends were 6 bases for V and 2 bases for J; bases not matched to a gene: 4. The CDR3 loop reads CASRPGQTYEQYF. For the CDR3, the DNA is TGTGCCAGTAGGCCGGGACAGACCTACGAGCAGTACTTC.

V gene TRBV30 combines with J gene TRBJ1-5; 10 positions agree with TRBD1. The CDR3 length is 14 residues. In germline, CDR1 is GTSNPN, CDR2 SVGIG (reference sequence). Unmatched junction bases numbered 4, after V lost 2 bases and J lost 6 bases. The CDR3 nucleotides are TGTGCCTGGAGTCCTGGACAGGGGGGTCAGCCCCAGCATTTT. Translated, it gives CAWSPGQGGQPQHF.

V gene TRBV9 combines with J gene TRBJ1-5, with a tentative D call TRBD1 (6 bases). CDR1 is SGDLS, CDR2 YYNGEE, per germline. This CDR3 is built from 15 residues. V was trimmed by 3 bases and J by 6 bases, leaving 16 bases between them. The CDR3 protein is CASSEGTGFFQPQHF. CDR3 in DNA: TGTGCCAGCAGCGAAGGAACAGGGTTCTTTCAGCCCCAGCATTTT.

The chain couples TRBV2 to TRBJ1-2; no clear D gene. V was clipped by 6 bases and J by 3 bases, with 20 bases between them. This CDR3 region has 16 residues. Germline V lookup: CDR1 SNHLY, CDR2 FYNNEI. In DNA, the CDR3 is TGTGCCAGCAGCCAATACCTCCGGGGAGAGGACTATGGCTACACCTTC. Translated, it gives CASSQYLRGEDYGYTF.

The V gene is TRBV18, the J gene TRBJ2-7; D call uncertain. CDR1 is KGHSH, CDR2 LQKENI, per germline. Between the trimmed V and J ends, which lost 0 bases and 2 bases, there was a span of 8 bases. There are 14 residues in the CDR3. The CDR3 DNA reads TGTGCCAGCTCACCACCGGCAGCGACCTACGAGCAGTACTTC. Encoded protein: CASSPPAATYEQYF.

The V gene is TRBV9, the J gene TRBJ2-7; TRBD2 agrees at 12 bases. Trimming cost V 2 bases and J 5 bases; bases outside gene matches: 8. The CDR3 runs 16 residues. Germline lookup yields CDR1 SGDLS and CDR2 YYNGEE. In DNA, the CDR3 is TGTGCCAGCAGCGTCTCCGGGACTAGCGGGTCCGACGAGCAGTACTTC. Encoded protein: CASSVSGTSGSDEQYF.

The chain combines TRBV30 with TRBJ1-1, with 9 bases identical to TRBD1. This CDR3 is 17 amino acids long. Trimming at V came to 3 bases and at J to 8 bases, leaving 19 bases not matched to a gene. Germline values: CDR1 GTSNPN, CDR2 SVGIG (reference sequence). Here the CDR3 reads CAWRIPLGLGQGKEAFF. CDR3 nucleotide sequence: TGTGCCTGGAGAATTCCACTGGGGTTAGGACAGGGGAAGGAAGCTTTCTTT.

The rearrangement joins TRBV5-4 to TRBJ2-7, with 12 bases lining up with TRBD2. The germline V gene has CDR1 SGHNT and CDR2 YYREEE (reference sequence). The CDR3 extends over 14 amino acids. Germline trimming cut 4 bases from V and 5 bases from J; bases unmatched to any gene: 4. CDR3 amino acids: CASSQRLAGDEQYF. The CDR3 DNA follows: TGTGCCAGCAGCCAGCGACTAGCGGGAGACGAGCAGTACTTC.

In its sample, this clone was seen once. The V and J genes are TRBV28 and TRBJ1-1; D not resolved. V was clipped by 5 bases and J by 0 bases, with 13 bases between them. The CDR3 is 15 amino acids. Germline V gene data show CDR1 as MDHEN and CDR2 as SYDVKM. The CDR3 DNA is TGTGCCAGCAGTCGGGAAAAGGGTATGAACACTGAAGCTTTCTTT. It yields the protein CASSREKGMNTEAFF. Full variable domain (rest looked up from reference TRBV28 and TRBJ1-1): DVKVTQSSRYLVKRTGEKVFLECVQDMDHENMFWYRQDPGLGLRLIYFSYDVKMKEKGDIPEGYSVSREKKERFSLILESASTNQTSMYLCASSREKGMNTEAFFGQGTRLTVV.

This clone was seen just once. The chain has TRBV4-3 and TRBJ2-5; 10 bases align to TRBD2. In germline, CDR1 is LGHNA, CDR2 YSLEER. The CDR3 contains 17 residues. V was clipped by 0 bases and J by 5 bases; unmatched bases: 9. CDR3: CASSQDLTSGRVETQYF. The DNA of the CDR3 is TGCGCCAGCAGCCAAGACCTCACCAGCGGGAGGGTTGAGACCCAGTACTTC.

The chain uses TRBV12-5 and TRBJ2-6; TRBD1 matches at 11 bases. The CDR3 contains 21 residues. The J segment lost 0 bases and the V segment lost 0 bases, leaving 10 bases of the junction unmatched. Germline CDR1 LGHNT, CDR2 FRNRAP. The CDR3 nucleotides are TGTGCTAGTGGTTTGGTACAGAGGGACAGGGGGTCTTCCTCTGGGGCCAACGTCCTGACTTTC. It yields the protein CASGLVQRDRGSSSGANVLTF.

The chain uses TRBV2 and TRBJ1-1, with D possibly being TRBD1 (6 bases). Germline V CDR1 and CDR2: SNHLY, FYNNEI. Deletions cut 7 bases from V and 1 base from J, with 13 bases between. The CDR3 has 14 residues. CDR3 in DNA: TGTGCCAGCACCCTACAGGGAACGAACACTGAAGCTTTCTTT. Protein sequence: CASTLQGTNTEAFF.

The chain combines TRBV18 with TRBJ2-7; 8 bases agree with TRBD1. The junction had 10 bases not matched to a gene; V was cut back by 3 bases and J by 3 bases. CDR1 is KGHSH, CDR2 LQKENI, per germline. The CDR3 runs 16 residues. In nucleotides, the CDR3 is TGTGCCAGCTCACCTCCCGTCGGGACAGGCGACTACGAGCAGTACTTC. Residues: CASSPPVGTGDYEQYF.

The chain employs TRBV4-2 and TRBJ2-7; 9 bases are a match to TRBD2. The CDR3 runs 15 residues. CDR1 and CDR2 (germline): LGHNA, YNFKEQ. V was clipped by 6 bases and J by 1 base; unmatched bases: 7. CDR3 sequence reads: CASRYLAGESYEQYF. CDR3 in DNA: TGTGCCAGCAGGTACTTAGCGGGAGAATCCTACGAGCAGTACTTC.

The rearrangement joins TRBV6-4 to TRBJ2-7; weak D call: TRBD1 (6 bases). Germline V gene sequence: CDR1 MRHNA, CDR2 SNTAGT. CDR3 length equals 14 residues. The ends were cut back, 4 bases at V and 2 bases at J, with 12 bases in the middle. The DNA for the CDR3 is TGTGCCAGCAGTGCGACAGGAACGACCTACGAGCAGTACTTC. It yields the protein CASSATGTTYEQYF.

V is TRBV10-1 and J is TRBJ1-1, with D hard to call. CDR1 is WNHNN and CDR2 is SYGVQD in the germline V gene (reference sequence). Trimming took 3 bases from V and 3 from J, leaving 11 bases between them. This CDR3 comprises 14 residues. CDR3: CASSDSGGYTEAFF. The DNA of the CDR3 is TGCGCCAGCAGTGACTCCGGCGGATACACTGAAGCTTTCTTT.

The gene calls are TRBV9 and TRBJ2-2; TRBD1 matches at 9 bases. The CDR3 length is 15 residues. Trimming cost V 4 bases and J 7 bases; bases outside gene matches: 8. Germline-derived CDR1 and CDR2 are SGDLS and YYNGEE. The CDR3 DNA follows: TGTGCCAGCAGCTCCCGGACAGGGGCCAGCGGGGAGCTGTTTTTT. It encodes CASSSRTGASGELFF.

This rearrangement joins TRBV19 to TRBJ1-1, with 7 nucleotides matching TRBD1. CDR1 is LNHDA and CDR2 is SQIVND in the germline V gene (reference sequence). V lost 7 bases, J lost 4 bases, and 6 bases stayed unmatched. The length of the CDR3 is 13 residues. This chain's CDR3 is CASNTGVATEAFF. The CDR3 region has the DNA TGTGCCAGTAATACAGGGGTGGCCACTGAAGCTTTCTTT.

This clone was recorded once. The chain links TRBV10-3 to TRBJ2-1; D may be TRBD2 (6 bases). Trimming took off 5 bases at V and 4 bases at J, with 12 bases between the two ends. From germline, CDR1 is ENHRY and CDR2 SYGVKD. This CDR3 contains 14 residues. The chain's CDR3 is CAISWTGEYNEQFF. Written as DNA, the CDR3 is TGTGCCATCAGTTGGACGGGGGAGTACAATGAGCAGTTCTTC.

CDR3 residues: CASSRPQGRPGELFF. For the CDR3, the DNA is TGTGCCAGCAGTCGCCCTCAGGGTAGACCCGGGGAGCTGTTTTTT. The rearrangement joins TRBV7-6 to TRBJ2-2; the D gene is possibly TRBD1 (5 bases). This CDR3 contains 15 residues. The germline V gene encodes CDR1 SGHVS and CDR2 FNYEAQ. Trimming cost V 6 bases and J 6 bases, with 17 bases left between them.

This clone was picked up one time. This chain joins TRBV4-3 and TRBJ2-3, with 13 bases aligning to TRBD2. The CDR3 extends over 17 amino acids. After removal of 4 bases from V and 6 bases from J, the junction contained 10 bases not matched to a gene. Germline assignment: CDR1 LGHNA and CDR2 YSLEER. The CDR3 nucleotides are TGCGCCAGCAGCCCCTATGGGACTAGCGGGAAAGAGGATACGCAGTATTTT. Its protein is CASSPYGTSGKEDTQYF.

The chain links TRBV27 to TRBJ2-7; D is possibly TRBD2 (6 bases). Germline V gives CDR1 MNHEY, CDR2 SMNVEV (reference sequence). This CDR3 region has 13 residues. V was trimmed by 0 bases and J by 5 bases, leaving 8 bases between them. The CDR3 protein is CASSLSGGNEQYF. DNA for the CDR3: TGTGCCAGCAGTTTATCGGGGGGAAACGAGCAGTACTTC.

This chain links TRBV20-1 with TRBJ2-5; D possibly corresponds to TRBD1 (6 bases). Deletions cut 5 bases from V and 4 bases from J, with 8 bases between. The CDR3 is 11 residues long. The germline gives CDR1 DFQATT, CDR2 SNEGSKA (reference sequence). The CDR3 sequence: CSAYRVETQYF. The CDR3 nucleotides read TGCAGTGCTTACAGGGTAGAGACCCAGTACTTC.

In DNA form, the CDR3 reads TGTGCCAGCAGTTGGGCGGGACAGGGGGATGAAAAACTGTTTTTT. Translation: CASSWAGQGDEKLFF. The chain carries TRBV6-5 and TRBJ1-4; 11 bases fit TRBD1. CDR1 and CDR2 from the germline V gene are MNHEY and SVGAGI. This CDR3 region has 15 residues. V lost 4 bases, J lost 6 bases, and 4 bases stayed unmatched.

CDR3: CASGLDRREAFF. CDR3 coding DNA: TGTGCTAGTGGTTTGGACCGGAGAGAAGCTTTCTTT. The chain has TRBV12-5 and TRBJ1-1; no clear D. V was trimmed by 1 base and J by 8 bases, leaving 8 bases between them. Germline V CDR1 and CDR2: LGHNT, FRNRAP. The CDR3 covers 12 residues.

The genes are TRBV6-5 and TRBJ2-7, with 7 bases that match TRBD1. Germline values: CDR1 MNHEY, CDR2 SVGAGI. CDR3 length: 15 amino acids. The ends lost 5 bases at V and 4 bases at J; junction bases unmatched: 11. Here the CDR3 DNA reads TGTGCCAGCAGTACCCCGGGACAGCTACCTTACGAGCAGTACTTC. Amino acid sequence: CASSTPGQLPYEQYF.